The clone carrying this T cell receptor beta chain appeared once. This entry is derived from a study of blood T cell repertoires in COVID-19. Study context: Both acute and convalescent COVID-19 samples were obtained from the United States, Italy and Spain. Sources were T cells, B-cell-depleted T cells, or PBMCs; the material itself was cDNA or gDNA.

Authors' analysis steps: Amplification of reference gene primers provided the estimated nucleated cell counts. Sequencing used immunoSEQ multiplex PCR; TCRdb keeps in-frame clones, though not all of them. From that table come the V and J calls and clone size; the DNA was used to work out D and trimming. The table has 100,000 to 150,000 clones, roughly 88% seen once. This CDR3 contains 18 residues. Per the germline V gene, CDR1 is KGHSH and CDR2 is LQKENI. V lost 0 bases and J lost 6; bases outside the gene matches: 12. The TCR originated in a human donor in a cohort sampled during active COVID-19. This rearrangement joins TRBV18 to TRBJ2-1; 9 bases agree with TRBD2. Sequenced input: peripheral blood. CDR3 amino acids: CASSPPAVAGEVSNEQFF. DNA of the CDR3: TGTGCCAGCTCACCACCTGCGGTAGCGGGAGAGGTATCCAATGAGCAGTTCTTC.